These 8 T cell receptor beta chains were all obtained from the same sample, sequenced in a study of OX40 agonist ivuxolimab in advanced cancers. Here immunoSEQ multiplex PCR was the method, and the copy in TCRdb shows in-frame clones only, minus some. The table includes about 71,000 clones, around 86% detected once. The source was CD4+ or CD8+ T cells sorted from blood, collected in a trial of the OX40 agonist ivuxolimab. The receptors derive from an adult with an advanced solid tumor such as melanoma, head and neck, liver or kidney cancer.

V and J are TRBV9 and TRBJ1-2, with 9 bases that match TRBD1. Germline V gene lookup returns CDR1 SGDLS and CDR2 YYNGEE. The CDR3 runs to 15 residues. V trimming: 4 bases; J trimming: 1 base; junction bases outside the gene matches: 5. CDR3 in amino acids: CASSPQGAVNYGYTF. The CDR3, as DNA: TGTGCCAGCAGCCCACAGGGGGCTGTTAACTATGGCTACACCTTC.

V is TRBV2 and J is TRBJ2-7, with 11 bases fitting TRBD1. V dropped 6 bases and J dropped 1; count of bases not matched to a gene: 2. This CDR3 region has 14 residues. Germline lookup yields CDR1 SNHLY and CDR2 FYNNEI. The CDR3 loop is CASSGQGASYEQYF. CDR3 DNA: TGTGCCAGCAGCGGACAGGGGGCTTCCTACGAGCAGTACTTC.

The chain joins TRBV5-4 to TRBJ2-7; possibly TRBD1 for D (6 bases). CDR1 and CDR2 (germline): SGHNT, YYREEE (reference sequence). V lost 4 bases, J lost 3 bases, and 17 bases lay in between. CDR3 length: 15 amino acids. The CDR3, as DNA: TGTGCCAGCAGCCAAGAGCTCAGGACAGACTACGAGCAGTACTTC. It encodes CASSQELRTDYEQYF. Variable domain in full (rest from reference TRBV5-4 and TRBJ2-7): ETGVTQSPTHLIKTRGQQVTLRCSSQSGHNTVSWYQQALGQGPQFIFQYYREEENGRGNFPPRFSGLQFPNYSSELNVNALELDDSALYLCASSQELRTDYEQYFGPGTRLTVT.

The J gene is TRBJ1-1, the V gene TRBV28; 8 bases line up with TRBD1. The CDR3 is 14 residues long. Germline V CDR1 and CDR2: MDHEN, SYDVKM. V was pared by 8 bases and J by 2 bases, with 7 bases of the junction left unmatched. The CDR3 is CASSTGGANTEAFF. CDR3 DNA sequence: TGTGCCAGCTCCACAGGGGGGGCTAACACTGAAGCTTTCTTT.

A remark on this clone: The sample contains more than one DNA sequence encoding this CDR3. The chain combines TRBV19 with TRBJ2-6; the match to TRBD2 covers 8 bases. The CDR3 has 16 residues. J gave up 0 bases and V 3 bases, and 1 base lay outside the gene matches. Germline CDR1 and CDR2: LNHDA and SQIVND (reference sequence). The CDR3 DNA sequence: TGTGCCAGTAGTATCGGGGGGGCCTCTGGGGCCAACGTCCTGACTTTC. Translation: CASSIGGASGANVLTF.

The chain is built from TRBV5-5 and TRBJ2-6, with 9 bases identical to TRBD1. The CDR3 extends over 17 amino acids. Germline lookup yields CDR1 SGHKS and CDR2 YYEKEE (reference sequence). V lost 4 bases and J lost 6; bases outside the gene matches: 11. CDR3 protein: CASSSRQGGLLANVLTF. The CDR3 nucleotides read TGTGCCAGCAGCAGTAGACAGGGGGGCCTCTTGGCCAACGTCCTGACTTTC.

The chain recombines TRBV10-2 with TRBJ1-5, with unresolved D. V shed 8 bases and J shed 0 bases, with 8 bases lying between them. The CDR3 covers 13 residues. Germline V gene lookup returns CDR1 WSHSY and CDR2 SAAADI. The CDR3 here is CASSADSNQPQHF. For the CDR3, the DNA is TGCGCCAGCTCCGCAGATAGCAATCAGCCCCAGCATTTT.

This chain links TRBV30 with TRBJ1-1, with D possibly matching TRBD1 (6 bases). V was trimmed by 4 bases and J by 5 bases, leaving 8 bases between them. Germline lookup yields CDR1 GTSNPN and CDR2 SVGIG (reference sequence). This CDR3 spans 11 amino acids. The CDR3 nucleotides are TGTGCCTGGATTGGACAGACTGAAGCTTTCTTT. This sequence encodes CAWIGQTEAFF.